These 17 T cell receptor beta chains share one sample of origin, sequenced in a study of cytomegalovirus exposure and HLA in healthy donors. 13 Jbeta primers and 60 Vbeta primers were used for the PCR. Using immunoSEQ multiplex PCR, the repertoire was profiled, and TCRdb retains in-frame clones only, with some absent. The sample holds roughly 150,000 clones, about 85% seen once. The sequenced sample was PBMCs. These receptors were taken from a woman younger than 30 in good health and CMV-seronegative.

J is TRBJ1-2 and V is TRBV19, with D unresolved. Germline V gene lookup returns CDR1 LNHDA and CDR2 SQIVND (reference sequence). The length of the CDR3 is 13 residues. V was shortened by 5 bases and J by 8 bases, with 15 bases between the two germline ends. The CDR3 protein is CASSPYPGGGYTF. DNA for the CDR3: TGTGCCAGTAGTCCTTACCCAGGCGGGGGCTACACCTTC.

The genes are TRBV5-1 and TRBJ2-5; TRBD1 matches 9 bases. In germline, CDR1 is SGHRS, CDR2 YFSETQ. CDR3 length: 17 residues. V gave up 0 bases and J gave up 1 base; unmatched junction bases: 7. The CDR3 is CASSLENRGPGQETQYF. CDR3 sequence (DNA): TGCGCCAGCAGCTTGGAAAACAGGGGGCCGGGCCAAGAGACCCAGTACTTC.

This chain joins TRBV28 and TRBJ2-1, with TRBD2 as a possible D gene (5 bases). Germline lookup yields CDR1 MDHEN and CDR2 SYDVKM. The CDR3 is made up of 14 amino acids. V was trimmed by 10 bases and J by 5 bases, leaving 18 bases between them. CDR3 region: CATLSRLANNEQFF. The CDR3, as DNA: TGTGCCACCCTCTCTAGGCTAGCCAACAATGAGCAGTTCTTC.

The chain employs TRBV30 and TRBJ2-5; D gene unclear. CDR3 length equals 13 residues. The germline V gene encodes CDR1 GTSNPN and CDR2 SVGIG (reference sequence). The germline V and J ends were trimmed by 7 bases and 4 bases, with 16 bases remaining between them. Written as DNA, the CDR3 is TGTGCCTATCAGATACTCTCGGGAGAGACCCAGTACTTC. Its translation: CAYQILSGETQYF.

The CDR3 DNA is TGTGCCAGCAGCCCTATAGGGGGGGCTAGCGCATACGAGCAGTACTTC. Translation gives CASSPIGGASAYEQYF. The J gene is TRBJ2-7, the V gene TRBV5-6; the D gene is possibly TRBD2 (7 bases). From germline, CDR1 is SGHDT and CDR2 YYEEEE. This CDR3 contains 16 residues. With 4 bases removed from V and 4 bases from J, the gap between germline ends came to 21 bases. The variable domain in full, with the rest retrieved from reference TRBV5-6 and TRBJ2-7, is DAGVTQSPTHLIKTRGQQVTLRCSPKSGHDTVSWYQQALGQGPQFIFQYYEEEERQRGNFPDRFSGHQFPNYSSELNVNALLLGDSALYLCASSPIGGASAYEQYFGPGTRLTVT.

The chain uses TRBV5-4 and TRBJ2-3, with D perhaps matching TRBD2 (6 bases). Trimming removed 3 bases from V and 8 bases from J, with 19 bases in between. The CDR3 is made up of 15 amino acids. Looked up from germline, CDR1 is SGHNT and CDR2 is YYREEE (reference sequence). CDR3 sequence: CASSSPRAPAGTQYF. CDR3 coding DNA: TGTGCCAGCAGCTCCCCCCGGGCCCCAGCGGGTACGCAGTATTTT.

The rearrangement links TRBV29-1 to TRBJ2-4; no clear D gene. Trimming left V 4 bases short and J 1 base short, with 11 bases between. The germline V gene encodes CDR1 SQVTM and CDR2 ANQGSEA. The CDR3 consists of 14 residues. In nucleotides, the CDR3 is TGCAGCGTTGGATCGACTTGGGCCAAAAACATTCAGTACTTC. It translates to CSVGSTWAKNIQYF. The complete variable domain, with remaining parts taken from reference TRBV29-1 and TRBJ2-4, reads SAVISQKPSRDICQRGTSLTIQCQVDSQVTMMFWYRQQPGQSLTLIATANQGSEATYESGFVIDKFPISRPNLTFSTLTVSNMSPEDSSIYLCSVGSTWAKNIQYFGAGTRLSVL.

The count of this clone is one. One end of the junction varies from germline; a read error may be responsible. The rearrangement joins TRBV5-1 to TRBJ2-1; D remains ambiguous. CDR3 size: 14 residues. CDR1 and CDR2 from the germline V gene are SGHRS and YFSETQ. CDR3 bases: TGCGCCAGCAACTTGGAGAGCTCCTACAATGAGCAGTTCTTC. It translates to CASNLESSYNEQFF.

J is TRBJ1-4 and V is TRBV28, with 7 bases aligning to TRBD1. The CDR3 sequence is 16 residues long. After removal of 4 bases from V and 8 bases from J, the junction contained 13 bases not matched to a gene. In germline, CDR1 is MDHEN, CDR2 SYDVKM. The CDR3 DNA sequence: TGTGCCAGCAGTTCCCTCAGACAGGGAGTTGGGGAAAAACTGTTTTTT. Translation gives CASSSLRQGVGEKLFF.

The V gene is TRBV19, the J gene TRBJ1-1; 9 bases are a match to TRBD1. CDR1 and CDR2 from the germline V gene are LNHDA and SQIVND (reference sequence). Germline trimming cut 5 bases from V and 5 bases from J; bases unmatched to any gene: 9. The CDR3 has 15 amino acids. The CDR3 spells CASSFSPGQGTEAFF. The CDR3, as DNA: TGTGCCAGTAGTTTCTCCCCGGGACAGGGAACTGAAGCTTTCTTT.

This clone appeared a few times. CDR3 in amino acids: CASSASTSLRVEQYF. The CDR3 region has the DNA TGTGCCAGCAGTGCCTCGACTAGCCTCCGCGTGGAGCAGTACTTC. The chain combines TRBV2 with TRBJ2-7, with 7 bases matching TRBD2. CDR1 is SNHLY, CDR2 FYNNEI, per germline. The V segment lost 4 bases and the J segment 7 bases; nucleotides outside the gene matches: 13. The CDR3 spans 15 residues. The whole variable domain, remainder taken from reference TRBV2 and TRBJ2-7, is EPEVTQTPSHQVTQMGQEVILRCVPISNHLYFYWYRQILGQKVEFLVSFYNNEISEKSEIFDDQFSVERPDGSNFTLKIRSTKLEDSAMYFCASSASTSLRVEQYFGPGTRLTVT.

In this sample, this clone turned up a few times. The genes are TRBV5-6 and TRBJ1-2, with 7 bases lining up with TRBD1. Germline CDR1 is SGHDT and CDR2 is YYEEEE. The V segment lost 5 bases and the J segment 1 base; nucleotides outside the gene matches: 8. The length of the CDR3 is 15 residues. CDR3 coding DNA: TGTGCCAGCAGTCCGATGGGACAGAATAACTATGGCTACACCTTC. Protein: CASSPMGQNNYGYTF.

This chain connects TRBV28 to TRBJ2-7; tentatively, D is TRBD2 (7 bases). The CDR3 covers 16 residues. Germline-derived CDR1 and CDR2 are MDHEN and SYDVKM. V was cut by 1 base and J by 1 base, with 14 bases left in between. CDR3 sequence reads: CASSLSRGAVSYEQYF. CDR3 nucleotide sequence: TGTGCCAGCAGTTTATCTCGGGGGGCGGTGTCCTACGAGCAGTACTTC. The variable domain in full, completed from reference TRBV28 and TRBJ2-7, reads DVKVTQSSRYLVKRTGEKVFLECVQDMDHENMFWYRQDPGLGLRLIYFSYDVKMKEKGDIPEGYSVSREKKERFSLILESASTNQTSMYLCASSLSRGAVSYEQYFGPGTRLTVT.

The genes are TRBV4-2 and TRBJ1-3; possibly TRBD1 for D (5 bases). Germline values: CDR1 LGHNA, CDR2 YNFKEQ. Deletions cut 2 bases from V and 4 bases from J, with 24 bases between. This CDR3 region has 19 residues. Written as DNA, the CDR3 is TGTGCCAGCAGCCAATGGGGCATAAAGAGTGGGTTCTCCGGAAACACCATATATTTT. Translation: CASSQWGIKSGFSGNTIYF.

This chain links TRBV6-6 with TRBJ2-1; 9 nucleotides agree with TRBD2. V shed 6 bases, J shed 4 bases, and the junction held 7 bases outside the gene matches. The CDR3 contains 15 residues. Germline CDR1 reads MNHNY; CDR2 reads SVGAGI (reference sequence). The CDR3 loop reads CASSQSGGPYNEQFF. The CDR3 DNA reads TGTGCCAGCAGCCAGAGCGGGGGGCCATACAATGAGCAGTTCTTC.

This clone was seen only once. This chain uses TRBV13 with TRBJ2-5; TRBD1 matches at 7 bases. The end of the DNA is better explained by TRBJ2-7, so the J call may be wrong. The CDR3 covers 14 residues. Looked up from germline, CDR1 is PRHDT and CDR2 is FYEKMQ (reference sequence). This CDR3 is CASSTRDRDYEQYF. The CDR3 nucleotides read TGTGCCAGCAGCACCCGGGACAGAGACTACGAGCAGTACTTC.

The genes are TRBV5-4 and TRBJ2-5; TRBD2 matches 8 bases. In germline, CDR1 is SGHNT, CDR2 YYREEE (reference sequence). CDR3 length: 12 residues. V shed 7 bases and J 4 bases; nucleotides not matched to a gene: 3. The CDR3 region is CASSGGGETQYF. The CDR3 DNA follows: TGTGCCAGCTCGGGGGGGGGAGAGACCCAGTACTTC.